This passage covers 30 T cell receptor beta chains from one sample sequenced in a study of cytomegalovirus exposure and HLA in healthy donors. This PCR relied on a set of 60 Vbeta primers and 13 Jbeta primers. TCRdb's copy holds only in-frame clones and misses some; the assay was immunoSEQ multiplex PCR. The sample has about 230,000 clones, around four fifths seen once. The source material was PBMCs. The receptors derive from a woman aged 60-75 years in good health and CMV-seropositive.

The V call is TRBV9, the J call TRBJ2-2, with TRBD2 matching 8 bases. CDR3 length equals 16 residues. Germline lookup yields CDR1 SGDLS and CDR2 YYNGEE. J gave up 0 bases and V 4 bases, and 5 bases lay outside the gene matches. The CDR3 is CASSPLSGANTGELFF. The DNA of the CDR3 is TGTGCCAGCAGCCCTCTTAGCGGGGCGAACACCGGGGAGCTGTTTTTT.

Of note for this clone: Other DNA sequences within the sample encode an identical CDR3. This chain joins TRBV5-1 and TRBJ2-5, with 7 bases lining up with TRBD2. This CDR3 comprises 14 residues. Germline lookup yields CDR1 SGHRS and CDR2 YFSETQ. V lost 0 bases and J lost 2; bases outside the gene matches: 1. CDR3 loop: CASSLAGGQETQYF. CDR3 nucleotide sequence: TGCGCCAGCAGCTTGGCGGGGGGTCAAGAGACCCAGTACTTC. The variable domain in full, completed from reference TRBV5-1 and TRBJ2-5, reads KAGVTQTPRYLIKTRGQQVTLSCSPISGHRSVSWYQQTPGQGLQFLFEYFSETQRNKGNFPGRFSGRQFSNSRSEMNVSTLELGDSALYLCASSLAGGQETQYFGPGTRLLVL.

The gene calls are TRBV2 and TRBJ1-1; no firm D call. Germline V gene data show CDR1 as SNHLY and CDR2 as FYNNEI. This CDR3 has 14 amino acids. V dropped 2 bases and J dropped 6 bases, with 13 bases sitting between them. The CDR3, as DNA: TGTGCCAGCAGTGAATCGACAATTGAGTCTGAAGCTTTCTTT. Protein product: CASSESTIESEAFF.

The chain is built from TRBV12-5 and TRBJ2-7; the match to TRBD1 covers 10 bases. The CDR3 has 15 amino acids. After removal of 4 bases from V and 4 bases from J, the junction contained 7 bases not matched to a gene. The germline V gene encodes CDR1 LGHNT and CDR2 FRNRAP. CDR3 in amino acids: CASGSSGTGEYEQYF. CDR3 nucleotide sequence: TGTGCTAGTGGTTCCTCCGGGACAGGGGAATACGAGCAGTACTTC. The full variable domain, with the rest looked up from reference TRBV12-5 and TRBJ2-7, is DARVTQTPRHKVTEMGQEVTMRCQPILGHNTVFWYRQTMMQGLELLAYFRNRAPLDDSGMPKDRFSAEMPDATLATLKIQPSEPRDSAVYFCASGSSGTGEYEQYFGPGTRLTVT.

The chain employs TRBV10-3 and TRBJ2-5; a possible D gene is TRBD2 (5 bases). The CDR3 is 13 amino acids. V was cut by 2 bases and J by 5 bases, with 9 bases left in between. Germline loops: CDR1 ENHRY, CDR2 SYGVKD. The CDR3 nucleotides read TGTGCCATCAGTGAGGGAGGACGTGAGACCCAGTACTTC. Translated: CAISEGGRETQYF.

The chain combines TRBV20-1 with TRBJ1-2; D is unresolved. Looked up from germline, CDR1 is DFQATT and CDR2 is SNEGSKA (reference sequence). There are 10 residues in the CDR3. V was pared by 6 bases and J by 6 bases, with 8 bases between. The CDR3: CSAPRNGYTF. DNA for the CDR3: TGCAGTGCCCCGAGGAATGGCTACACCTTC.

The table lists this clone with a few counts. V and J are TRBV2 and TRBJ2-3; 8 bases line up with TRBD1. Germline V CDR1 and CDR2: SNHLY, FYNNEI. The junction had 0 bases not matched to a gene; V was cut back by 6 bases and J by 4 bases. CDR3 size: 12 residues. The CDR3 DNA reads as TGTGCCAGCAGGGACAGGGCAGATACGCAGTATTTT. Amino acids: CASRDRADTQYF.

This clone has just one count. The V and J genes are TRBV6-1 and TRBJ2-7; D gene uncertain. Trimming shortened V by 1 base and J by 2 bases, and 6 bases separated the two germline ends. Germline CDR1 MNHNS, CDR2 SASEGT. The CDR3 consists of 13 residues. CDR3 nucleotides: TGTGCCAGCAGTGAAGGGAGAGCCTACGAGCAGTACTTC. The encoded protein is CASSEGRAYEQYF.

The chain couples TRBV5-4 to TRBJ1-2; 7 positions agree with TRBD1. The germline V gene encodes CDR1 SGHNT and CDR2 YYREEE (reference sequence). The V gene end was trimmed by 3 bases and the J gene end by 4 bases; junction bases not matched to a gene: 6. CDR3 length: 14 amino acids. The CDR3 spells CASSSSGTVYGYTF. In DNA form, the CDR3 reads TGTGCCAGCAGCTCATCCGGGACAGTCTATGGCTACACCTTC. The variable domain in full, completed from reference TRBV5-4 and TRBJ1-2, reads ETGVTQSPTHLIKTRGQQVTLRCSSQSGHNTVSWYQQALGQGPQFIFQYYREEENGRGNFPPRFSGLQFPNYSSELNVNALELDDSALYLCASSSSGTVYGYTFGSGTRLTVV.

This chain uses TRBV7-2 with TRBJ1-5; D is ambiguous. V lost 3 bases to trimming and J lost 8 bases, with 11 bases between them. The CDR3 has 13 amino acids. The germline CDR1 and CDR2 sequences are SGHTA and FQGNSA. The CDR3 protein is CASSFGLGEPQHF. DNA of the CDR3: TGTGCCAGCAGCTTTGGGCTTGGCGAGCCCCAGCATTTT.

V usage is TRBV2 and J usage is TRBJ2-7; 10 positions match TRBD2. V lost 1 base to trimming and J lost 6 bases; unmatched junction nucleotides: 6. CDR1 is SNHLY and CDR2 is FYNNEI in the germline V gene. CDR3 length: 15 amino acids. DNA of the CDR3: TGTGCCAGCAGTGAAGGGGCTAGCGGGAGTGTCGAGCAGTACTTC. Amino acids: CASSEGASGSVEQYF.

This chain joins TRBV14 and TRBJ2-7, with a possible D match to TRBD2 (5 bases). The V gene's germline CDR1 is SGHDN and CDR2 FVKESK. The V end was cut by 1 base, the J end by 7 bases, with 11 bases between. This CDR3 is built from 13 residues. The CDR3 bases are TGTGCCAGCAGCCAAGGCTCGCGGGTGGAGCAGTACTTC. This encodes CASSQGSRVEQYF.

This clone has a handful of counts. CDR3 nucleotides: TGTGCCAGCAGCTTAGACCAGGGACAAGAGACCCAGTACTTC. Its translation: CASSLDQGQETQYF. This sequence joins TRBV7-9 and TRBJ2-5; a weak D match, TRBD1 (5 bases). The CDR3 totals 14 residues. Germline V gives CDR1 SEHNR, CDR2 FQNEAQ (reference sequence). The ends were cut back, 1 base at V and 2 bases at J, with 8 bases in the middle.

The chain joins TRBV12-5 to TRBJ1-5; 11 bases match TRBD1. The CDR3 is 15 residues long. V dropped 7 bases and J dropped 9; count of bases not matched to a gene: 11. Germline CDR1 is LGHNT and CDR2 is FRNRAP. The CDR3 loop is CASADGTGGIWPQHF. The CDR3, as DNA: TGTGCTAGTGCCGATGGGACAGGGGGTATTTGGCCCCAGCATTTT.

The chain has TRBV7-8 and TRBJ2-2; tentatively, D is TRBD2 (6 bases). Trimming removed 5 bases at V and 6 bases at J, with 22 bases between. The CDR3 has 17 residues. From germline, CDR1 is SGHVS and CDR2 FQNEAQ. The CDR3 protein is CASSVVRTTGTAGELFF. CDR3 DNA sequence: TGTGCCAGCAGCGTTGTAAGGACTACCGGGACCGCCGGGGAGCTGTTTTTT.

This sequence joins TRBV19 and TRBJ2-1; 9 positions match TRBD1. J was trimmed by 6 bases and V by 3 bases; bases with no gene match: 6. The CDR3 runs 15 residues. CDR1 LNHDA and CDR2 SQIVND come from the germline V gene (reference sequence). The CDR3 loop is CASSIRQGEVNEQFF. The CDR3 bases are TGTGCCAGTAGTATCCGACAGGGGGAGGTCAATGAGCAGTTCTTC.

This rearrangement joins TRBV9 to TRBJ2-2; no firm D call. Germline CDR1 is SGDLS and CDR2 is YYNGEE. This CDR3 comprises 13 residues. V dropped 0 bases and J dropped 8 bases, with 8 bases sitting between them. The CDR3 loop reads CASSVAEWGELFF. In DNA form, the CDR3 reads TGTGCCAGCAGCGTAGCTGAGTGGGGGGAGCTGTTTTTT.

The chain employs TRBV9 and TRBJ2-2; D perhaps matches TRBD1 (7 bases). Deletions cut 3 bases from V and 4 bases from J, with 13 bases between. Germline CDR1 is SGDLS and CDR2 is YYNGEE. The length of the CDR3 is 15 residues. The CDR3 sequence: CASSATGRFTGELFF. DNA of the CDR3: TGTGCCAGCAGCGCGACAGGGAGGTTCACCGGGGAGCTGTTTTTT.

The rearrangement joins TRBV10-3 to TRBJ1-3, with no clear D. Trimming removed 3 bases from V and 1 base from J, with 7 bases in between. Germline V CDR1 and CDR2: ENHRY, SYGVKD. The CDR3 sequence is 14 residues long. In nucleotides, the CDR3 is TGTGCCATCAGTGACCGCGGGTCTGGAAACACCATATATTTT. This gives the protein CAISDRGSGNTIYF.

The genes are TRBV7-2 and TRBJ2-3; 9 positions match TRBD2. The trim removed 2 bases at V and 6 bases at J, leaving 6 bases unmatched. Germline V CDR1 and CDR2: SGHTA, FQGNSA. CDR3 length: 15 residues. In DNA, the CDR3 is TGTGCCAGCAGCTTACGGTTAGCGGGAGCGGATACGCAGTATTTT. Translation: CASSLRLAGADTQYF.

This sequence joins TRBV4-2 and TRBJ2-7; 9 bases line up with TRBD2. V lost 1 base, J lost 5 bases, and 6 bases stayed unmatched. In germline, CDR1 is LGHNA, CDR2 YNFKEQ. This CDR3 region has 15 residues. Written as DNA, the CDR3 is TGTGCCAGCAGCCAAGTTGGCGGGGGGGCCCACGAGCAGTACTTC. Translating gives CASSQVGGGAHEQYF.

The V call is TRBV14, the J call TRBJ1-1; D unclear. The CDR3 is 15 residues long. The ends were cut back, 4 bases at V and 4 bases at J, with 16 bases in the middle. Per the germline V gene, CDR1 is SGHDN and CDR2 is FVKESK. The CDR3 here is CASSPFLSGVTEAFF. CDR3 nucleotide sequence: TGTGCCAGCAGCCCCTTCCTGAGCGGGGTCACTGAAGCTTTCTTT.

The V call is TRBV5-1, the J call TRBJ2-1, with TRBD2 identical over 12 bases. After removal of 0 bases from V and 7 bases from J, the junction contained 2 bases not matched to a gene. The CDR3 consists of 15 residues. Germline values: CDR1 SGHRS, CDR2 YFSETQ. CDR3: CASSLELAGGNEQFF. The CDR3 DNA follows: TGCGCCAGCAGCTTGGAACTAGCGGGAGGAAATGAGCAGTTCTTC. The full variable domain, rest sourced from reference TRBV5-1 and TRBJ2-1, is KAGVTQTPRYLIKTRGQQVTLSCSPISGHRSVSWYQQTPGQGLQFLFEYFSETQRNKGNFPGRFSGRQFSNSRSEMNVSTLELGDSALYLCASSLELAGGNEQFFGPGTRLTVL.

This clone has just one count. V usage is TRBV18 and J usage is TRBJ2-3; TRBD1 agrees at 8 bases. The V and J ends lost 4 bases and 5 bases, in that order; junction bases with no gene match: 11. CDR3 length: 16 residues. Germline CDR1 reads KGHSH; CDR2 reads LQKENI. Here the CDR3 reads CASSQLWDRLQDTQYF. In DNA, the CDR3 is TGTGCCAGCTCACAACTATGGGACAGGCTTCAAGATACGCAGTATTTT.

V usage is TRBV7-9 and J usage is TRBJ2-4; the match to TRBD2 covers 8 bases. The junction had 9 bases not matched to a gene; V was cut back by 5 bases and J by 0 bases. CDR1 SEHNR and CDR2 FQNEAQ come from the germline V gene (reference sequence). The length of the CDR3 is 17 residues. The CDR3 loop is CASSPRSGSLAKNIQYF. The CDR3 region has the DNA TGTGCCAGCAGCCCTCGCAGCGGGAGCCTAGCCAAAAACATTCAGTACTTC.

The chain has TRBV5-1 and TRBJ2-2; the D is unclear. CDR1 SGHRS and CDR2 YFSETQ come from the germline V gene. Trimming removed 1 base at V and 3 bases at J, with 13 bases between. The CDR3 has 16 residues. CDR3 region: CASSLLRAPDTGELFF. The DNA of the CDR3 is TGCGCCAGCAGCTTGTTGCGAGCTCCGGACACCGGGGAGCTGTTTTTT. Full variable domain (missing parts from reference TRBV5-1 and TRBJ2-2): KAGVTQTPRYLIKTRGQQVTLSCSPISGHRSVSWYQQTPGQGLQFLFEYFSETQRNKGNFPGRFSGRQFSNSRSEMNVSTLELGDSALYLCASSLLRAPDTGELFFGEGSRLTVL.

The rearrangement uses TRBV6-6 and TRBJ1-2, with D hard to call. CDR1 and CDR2 (germline): MNHNY, SVGAGI (reference sequence). Trimming cost V 3 bases and J 2 bases, with 10 bases left between them. The CDR3 runs 14 residues. For the CDR3, the DNA is TGTGCCAGCAGTTATTCGGCAGGCAACTATGGCTACACCTTC. Protein product: CASSYSAGNYGYTF.

In this sample, this clone turned up once. The chain uses TRBV10-1 and TRBJ2-7; 12 bases line up with TRBD2. V was pared by 5 bases and J by 4 bases, with 6 bases of the junction left unmatched. The CDR3 loop spans 15 amino acids. CDR1 and CDR2 (germline): WNHNN, SYGVQD (reference sequence). The CDR3 DNA sequence: TGCGCCAGCAGTAATACTAGCGGGAGGAGGTACGAGCAGTACTTC. It encodes CASSNTSGRRYEQYF.

The CDR3 nucleotides read TGTGCCAGCAGCCAGACCGGACAGGGGGAAAGCTATGGCTACACCTTC. It codes for CASSQTGQGESYGYTF. This chain connects TRBV5-8 to TRBJ1-2, with 10 bases aligning to TRBD1. J lost 4 bases, V lost 4 bases, and 10 bases had no gene match. The germline V gene encodes CDR1 SGHTS and CDR2 YDEGEE. The CDR3 is 16 residues long.

This chain joins TRBV5-1 and TRBJ1-1, with TRBD1 as a possible D gene (6 bases). The CDR3 runs to 16 residues. In germline, CDR1 is SGHRS, CDR2 YFSETQ. Between the trimmed V and J ends, which lost 1 base and 3 bases, there was a span of 16 bases. CDR3 region: CASSLTLGGRDTEAFF. Written as DNA, the CDR3 is TGCGCCAGCAGCTTGACCCTAGGGGGGAGGGACACTGAAGCTTTCTTT.